This TCR beta chain was sequenced for a study of blood T cells in healthy people across ages. Details on this clonotype: Just one base apart from a much larger clone, this may be a read error.

A sample-barcoded 5' primer and a J-beta primer mix were used in a second PCR of roughly 6 to 11 cycles. TCRdb called the 5' RACE reads again in MiXCR, with one record for every CDR3 protein. The table records more than 650,000 distinct CDR3 sequences, 20% to 25% of them present only once. Germline-derived CDR1 and CDR2 are SEHNR and FQNEAQ (reference sequence). This CDR3 is 14 amino acids long. The V and J ends lost 3 bases and 6 bases respectively, with 12 bases between them. The specimen was blood. The sequence was obtained from a man between 65 and 85 years old in good health. The chain combines TRBV7-9 with TRBJ1-5, with D tentatively TRBD1 (5 bases). The CDR3 DNA sequence: TGTGCCAGCAGCTTGGAGGGGAGTAGTCAGCCCCAGCATTTT. Its translation is CASSLEGSSQPQHF.